Shown below are 15 T cell receptor beta chains from a single sample sequenced in a study of blood T cells in healthy people across ages. Alongside a J-beta primer mix, a sample-barcoded 5' primer served in a second PCR lasting roughly 6 to 12 cycles. In TCRdb, the 5' RACE reads were re-called with MiXCR into one record per CDR3 protein. The profile shows about 700,000 distinct CDR3 sequences, about 32% of them singletons. The sample was blood. The receptor set was obtained from an elderly woman in good health.

This clonotype was recorded many times. Given a much more abundant clone one base away, this may be a read error. V usage is TRBV12-3 or TRBV12-4 and J usage is TRBJ2-7; perhaps D is TRBD1 or TRBD2 (6 bases each). The CDR3 runs to 13 residues. Deletions cut 8 bases from V and 6 bases from J, with 17 bases between. Written as DNA, the CDR3 is TGTGCCAGCGAGCTCGGGGGCTGCGGCGAGCAGTACTTC. Protein sequence: CASELGGCGEQYF.

This clonotype was seen more than once but under ten times. This may stem from a read error, because a much larger clone lies one nucleotide away. The chain is built from TRBV6-5 and TRBJ1-2; D gene ambiguous. CDR3 length equals 13 residues. Looked up from germline, CDR1 is MNHEY and CDR2 is SVGAGI. Trimming left V 8 bases short and J 3 bases short, with 13 bases between. The CDR3 DNA is TGTGCCAGCGGTTCGTTGAGTGACTATGGCTACACCTTC. Residues: CASGSLSDYGYTF.

This clonotype came up many times. The rearrangement links TRBV6-2 or TRBV6-3 to TRBJ1-1, with a possible D match to TRBD1 (6 bases). This CDR3 is 13 amino acids long. V dropped 6 bases and J dropped 0 bases, with 8 bases sitting between them. Germline assignment: CDR1 MNHEY and CDR2 SVGEGT. In DNA, the CDR3 is TGTGCCAGCAGGGGACACCTGAACACTGAAGCTTTCTTT. Its protein is CASRGHLNTEAFF.

This clonotype was picked up many times. The genes are TRBV18 and TRBJ2-7; TRBD1 agrees at 11 bases. Germline V gene lookup returns CDR1 KGHSH and CDR2 LQKENI. This CDR3 comprises 16 residues. The trim removed 2 bases at V and 6 bases at J, leaving 9 bases unmatched. CDR3 protein: CASSPSGQGGNSEQYF. The CDR3 region has the DNA TGTGCCAGCTCACCATCGGGACAGGGGGGGAACTCCGAGCAGTACTTC. The complete variable domain, with remaining parts taken from reference TRBV18 and TRBJ2-7, reads NAGVMQNPRHLVRRRGQEARLRCSPMKGHSHVYWYRQLPEEGLKFMVYLQKENIIDESGMPKERFSAEFPKEGPSILRIQQVVRGDSAAYFCASSPSGQGGNSEQYFGPGTRLTVT.

At least ten counts were recorded for this clonotype. This chain connects TRBV6-2 or TRBV6-3 to TRBJ2-5; 16 bases line up with TRBD2. The CDR3 runs to 15 residues. From germline, CDR1 is MNHEY and CDR2 SVGEGT. The trim removed 5 bases at V and 6 bases at J, leaving 3 bases unmatched. The CDR3 region has the DNA TGTGCCAGCAGTGGGACTAGCGGGGGGGGAAAGACCCAGTACTTC. Translating it yields CASSGTSGGGKTQYF.

The V gene is TRBV20-1, the J gene TRBJ2-3; the D call may be TRBD1 or TRBD2 (5 bases each). The V end lost 0 bases, the J end lost 5 bases, and 24 bases lay between the germline ends. Germline V gives CDR1 DFQATT, CDR2 SNEGSKA (reference sequence). The CDR3 totals 18 residues. The CDR3 DNA follows: TGCAGTGCTAGAGATGGTGGGGCTTCCGTGGGGGTAGGAGATACGCAGTATTTT. It yields the protein CSARDGGASVGVGDTQYF.

This clonotype appeared many times. J is TRBJ2-6 and V is TRBV7-3; D unclear. This CDR3 is built from 15 residues. Germline values: CDR1 SGHTA, CDR2 FQGTGA. Trimming removed 8 bases at V and 4 bases at J, with 15 bases between. The CDR3 region is CASSPLVSGANVLTF. The CDR3 region has the DNA TGTGCCAGCTCACCCTTGGTATCAGGGGCCAACGTCCTGACTTTC.

Points on this clonotype: Possible read error: a much larger clone is one base away. The chain joins TRBV6-1 to TRBJ2-7; maybe TRBD2 (8 bases). V lost 6 bases to trimming and J lost 1 base, with 22 bases between them. This CDR3 contains 17 residues. CDR1 is MNHNS and CDR2 is SASEGT in the germline V gene. CDR3: CASSASGGGGLSYEQYF. CDR3 nucleotides: TGTGCCAGCAGCGCGAGCGGGGGAGGGGGCTTATCCTACGAGCAGTACTTC.

The chain joins TRBV7-8 to TRBJ2-7; 7 nucleotides agree with TRBD2. CDR1 and CDR2 from the germline V gene are SGHVS and FQNEAQ. CDR3 length: 16 residues. V shed 1 base and J 5 bases; nucleotides not matched to a gene: 11. This CDR3 reads CASSLGAGRFSDEQYF. The DNA for the CDR3 is TGTGCCAGCAGCTTAGGAGCGGGAAGGTTCTCGGACGAGCAGTACTTC. Full variable domain (rest looked up from reference TRBV7-8 and TRBJ2-7): GAGVSQSPRYKVAKRGQDVALRCDPISGHVSLFWYQQALGQGPEFLTYFQNEAQLDKSGLPSDRFFAERPEGSVSTLKIQRTQQEDSAVYLCASSLGAGRFSDEQYFGPGTRLTVT.

This clonotype has ten or more counts. The V and J genes are TRBV2 and TRBJ2-7, with D maybe TRBD1 (5 bases). Germline CDR1 reads SNHLY; CDR2 reads FYNNEI. With 6 bases removed from V and 0 bases from J, the gap between germline ends came to 9 bases. The CDR3 runs to 13 residues. CDR3 coding DNA: TGTGCCAGCAGGGCAGACAGCTCCTACGAGCAGTACTTC. Its translation is CASRADSSYEQYF.

This clonotype was counted many times. V gene TRBV28 combines with J gene TRBJ2-7, with D possibly matching TRBD2 (7 bases). The V end was cut by 8 bases, the J end by 2 bases, with 16 bases between. The V gene's germline CDR1 is MDHEN and CDR2 SYDVKM. The CDR3 extends over 14 amino acids. CDR3 nucleotide sequence: TGTGCCAGCCCGGGGGGCGCCCCACCCTACGAGCAGTACTTC. Amino acids: CASPGGAPPYEQYF.

This clonotype has a handful of counts. The chain couples TRBV29-1 to TRBJ1-1, with no clear D. The CDR3 spans 13 residues. Germline V gives CDR1 SQVTM, CDR2 ANQGSEA. The V end lost 3 bases, the J end lost 4 bases, and 12 bases lay between the germline ends. The CDR3 DNA reads as TGCAGCGTTGATGTCGGGCGCGCCACTGAAGCTTTCTTT. Protein product: CSVDVGRATEAFF.

J is TRBJ2-5 and V is TRBV5-6, with TRBD2 as a possible D gene (5 bases). The J call is uncertain, as TRBJ2-7 better fits the DNA end. Germline V gives CDR1 SGHDT, CDR2 YYEEEE. The CDR3 runs 12 residues. The CDR3 reads CASSYTRDEQYF. The DNA for the CDR3 is TGTGCCAGCAGCTATACTAGAGACGAGCAGTACTTC.

This clonotype has a handful of counts. This chain connects TRBV6-6 to TRBJ2-3; D possibly corresponds to TRBD2 (5 bases). CDR1 MNHNY and CDR2 SVGAGI come from the germline V gene (reference sequence). This CDR3 has 15 amino acids. The ends were cut back, 5 bases at V and 5 bases at J, with 17 bases in the middle. The CDR3 loop reads CASSPGLLSGDTQYF. CDR3 nucleotides: TGTGCCAGCAGTCCAGGACTCCTTTCGGGAGATACGCAGTATTTT.

This clonotype was found many times. This sequence joins TRBV6-6 and TRBJ2-3; TRBD2 agrees at 8 bases. V shed 5 bases and J 2 bases; nucleotides not matched to a gene: 9. This CDR3 region has 16 residues. Per the germline V gene, CDR1 is MNHNY and CDR2 is SVGAGI (reference sequence). CDR3 loop: CASSKPAGDLTDTQYF. Here the CDR3 DNA reads TGTGCCAGCAGTAAGCCAGCGGGGGACCTCACAGATACGCAGTATTTT.